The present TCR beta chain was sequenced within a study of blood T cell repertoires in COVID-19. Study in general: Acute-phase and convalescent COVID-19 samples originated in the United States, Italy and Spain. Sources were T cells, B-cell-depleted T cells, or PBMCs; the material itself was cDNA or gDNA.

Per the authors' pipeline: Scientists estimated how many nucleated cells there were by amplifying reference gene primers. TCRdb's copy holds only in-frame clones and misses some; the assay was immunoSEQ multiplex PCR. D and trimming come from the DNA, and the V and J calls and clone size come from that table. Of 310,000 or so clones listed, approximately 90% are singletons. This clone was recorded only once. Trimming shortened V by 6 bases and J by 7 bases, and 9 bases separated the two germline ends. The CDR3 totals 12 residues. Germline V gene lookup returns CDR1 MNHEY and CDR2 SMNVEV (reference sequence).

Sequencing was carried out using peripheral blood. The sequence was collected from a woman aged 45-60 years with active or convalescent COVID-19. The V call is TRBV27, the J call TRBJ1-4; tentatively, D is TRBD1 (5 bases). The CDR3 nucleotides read TGTGCCAGCAGGAGGGGAGGTGAAAAACTGTTTTTT. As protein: CASRRGGEKLFF.